This TCR beta chain was observed in a study of CD8 T cells in Susac syndrome. The V and J ends lost 7 bases and 6 bases respectively, with 9 bases between them. Germline-derived CDR1 and CDR2 are SNHLY and FYNNEI. The CDR3 is made up of 11 amino acids. Sequencing of TCR beta was undertaken in CD8+ and CD4+ T cells derived from blood. Random-hexamer reverse transcription was applied to roughly 0.5 to 1 ug RNA. TCRdb called the immunoSEQ multiplex PCR reads again in MiXCR, with one record for every CDR3 protein. The table has approximately 130,000 distinct CDR3 sequences, around 91% seen once. The clonotype originates from a human donor with multiple sclerosis. The specimen was CD8+ T cells from PBMCs. The rearrangement joins TRBV2 to TRBJ1-2; D is unclear. The CDR3 sequence: CASTGEDGYTF. The CDR3 DNA reads TGTGCCAGCACCGGGGAGGATGGCTACACCTTC. Based on the CDR3 plus reference TRBV2 and TRBJ1-2, the full variable domain is EPEVTQTPSHQVTQMGQEVILRCVPISNHLYFYWYRQILGQKVEFLVSFYNNEISEKSEIFDDQFSVERPDGSNFTLKIRSTKLEDSAMYFCASTGEDGYTFGSGTRLTVV.